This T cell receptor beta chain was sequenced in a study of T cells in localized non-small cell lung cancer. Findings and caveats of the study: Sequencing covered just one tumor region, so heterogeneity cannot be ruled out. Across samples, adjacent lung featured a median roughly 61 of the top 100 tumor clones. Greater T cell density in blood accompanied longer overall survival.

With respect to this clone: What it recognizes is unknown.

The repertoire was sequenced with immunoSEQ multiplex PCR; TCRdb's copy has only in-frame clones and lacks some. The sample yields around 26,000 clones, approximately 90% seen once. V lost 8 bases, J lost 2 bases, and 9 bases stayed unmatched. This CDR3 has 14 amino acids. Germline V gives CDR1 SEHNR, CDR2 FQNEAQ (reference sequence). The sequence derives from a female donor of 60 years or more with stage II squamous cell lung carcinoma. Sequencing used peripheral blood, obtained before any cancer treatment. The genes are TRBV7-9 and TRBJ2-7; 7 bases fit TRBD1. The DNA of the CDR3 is TGTGCCAGCGGCAGCCGGGACAGAACCTACGAGCAGTACTTC. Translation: CASGSRDRTYEQYF.